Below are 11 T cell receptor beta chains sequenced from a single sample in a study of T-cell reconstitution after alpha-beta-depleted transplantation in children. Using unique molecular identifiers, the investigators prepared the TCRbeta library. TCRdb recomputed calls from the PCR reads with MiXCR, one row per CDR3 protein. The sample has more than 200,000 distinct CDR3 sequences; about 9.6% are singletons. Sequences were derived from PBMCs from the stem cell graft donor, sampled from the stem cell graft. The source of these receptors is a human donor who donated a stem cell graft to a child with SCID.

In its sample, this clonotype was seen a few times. CDR3 residues: CASSFYPTVSGVPLRNTIYF. CDR3 in DNA: TGCGCCAGCAGCTTCTACCCGACAGTATCGGGGGTTCCTCTCCGGAACACCATATATTTT. This rearrangement joins TRBV5-1 to TRBJ1-3; possible D gene TRBD1, 5 bases. Germline V gene lookup returns CDR1 SGHRS and CDR2 YFSETQ. V was pared by 2 bases and J by 7 bases, with 31 bases between. CDR3 length: 20 amino acids.

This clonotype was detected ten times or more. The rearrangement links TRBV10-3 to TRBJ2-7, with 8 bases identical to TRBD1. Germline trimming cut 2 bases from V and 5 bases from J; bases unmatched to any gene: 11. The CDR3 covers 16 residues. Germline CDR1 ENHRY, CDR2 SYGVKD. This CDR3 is CAISEPGQGVVNEQYF. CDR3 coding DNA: TGTGCCATCAGTGAGCCAGGACAGGGAGTCGTGAACGAGCAGTACTTC.

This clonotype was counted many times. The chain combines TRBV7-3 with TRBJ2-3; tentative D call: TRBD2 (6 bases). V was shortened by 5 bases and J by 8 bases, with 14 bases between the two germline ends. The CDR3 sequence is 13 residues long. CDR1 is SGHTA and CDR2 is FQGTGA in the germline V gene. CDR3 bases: TGTGCCAGCAGCCTGGGCGACGGGGGTACGCAGTATTTT. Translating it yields CASSLGDGGTQYF. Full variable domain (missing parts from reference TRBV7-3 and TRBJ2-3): GAGVSQTPSNKVTEKGKYVELRCDPISGHTALYWYRQSLGQGPEFLIYFQGTGAADDSGLPNDRFFAVRPEGSVSTLKIQRTERGDSAVYLCASSLGDGGTQYFGPGTRLTVL.

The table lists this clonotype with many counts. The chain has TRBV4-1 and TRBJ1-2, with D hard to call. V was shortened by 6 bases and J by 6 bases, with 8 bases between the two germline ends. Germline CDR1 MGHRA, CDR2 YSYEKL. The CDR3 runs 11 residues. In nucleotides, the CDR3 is TGCGCCAGCAGAGAAGGGAATGGCTACACCTTC. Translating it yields CASREGNGYTF.

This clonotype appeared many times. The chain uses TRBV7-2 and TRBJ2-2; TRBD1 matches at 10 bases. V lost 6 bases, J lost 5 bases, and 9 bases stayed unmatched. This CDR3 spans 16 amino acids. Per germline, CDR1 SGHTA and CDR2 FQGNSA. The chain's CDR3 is CASRRSGTGVTGELFF. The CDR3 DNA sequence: TGTGCCAGCAGGCGGTCCGGGACAGGGGTAACCGGGGAGCTGTTTTTT.

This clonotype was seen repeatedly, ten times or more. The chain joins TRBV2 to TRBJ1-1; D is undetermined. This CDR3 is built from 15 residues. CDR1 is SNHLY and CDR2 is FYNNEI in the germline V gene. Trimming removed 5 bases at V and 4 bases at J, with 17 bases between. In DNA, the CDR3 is TGTGCCAGCAGTCCCCGTGGGTACGGAGGCACTGAAGCTTTCTTT. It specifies CASSPRGYGGTEAFF.

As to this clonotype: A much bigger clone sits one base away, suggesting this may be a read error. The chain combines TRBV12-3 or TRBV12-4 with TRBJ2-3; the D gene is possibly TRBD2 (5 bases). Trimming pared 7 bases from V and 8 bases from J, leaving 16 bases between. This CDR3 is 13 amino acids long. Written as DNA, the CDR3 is TGTGCCAGCACTTTCCGGGCTCGGGGTACGCAGTATTTT. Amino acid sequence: CASTFRARGTQYF.

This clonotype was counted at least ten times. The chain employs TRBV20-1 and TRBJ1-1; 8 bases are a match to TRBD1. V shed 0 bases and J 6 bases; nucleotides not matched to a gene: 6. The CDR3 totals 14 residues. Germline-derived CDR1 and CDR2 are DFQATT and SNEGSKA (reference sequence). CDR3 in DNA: TGCAGTGCTAGAGACTACCAGGGGGCCCCTGAAGCTTTCTTT. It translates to CSARDYQGAPEAFF.

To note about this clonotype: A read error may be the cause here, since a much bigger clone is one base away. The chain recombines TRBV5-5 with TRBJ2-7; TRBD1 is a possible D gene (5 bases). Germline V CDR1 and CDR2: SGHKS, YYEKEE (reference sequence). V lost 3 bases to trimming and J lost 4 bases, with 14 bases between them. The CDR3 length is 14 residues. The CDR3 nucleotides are TGTGCCAGCAGCTCGTGGCAGGGCAGGTACGAGCAGTACTTC. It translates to CASSSWQGRYEQYF.

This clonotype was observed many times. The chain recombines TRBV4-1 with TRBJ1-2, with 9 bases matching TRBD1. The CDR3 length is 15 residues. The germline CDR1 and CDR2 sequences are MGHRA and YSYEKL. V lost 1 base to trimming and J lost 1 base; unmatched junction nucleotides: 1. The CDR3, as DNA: TGCGCCAGCAGCCAAGGACAGGGGGTTAACTATGGCTACACCTTC. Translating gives CASSQGQGVNYGYTF.

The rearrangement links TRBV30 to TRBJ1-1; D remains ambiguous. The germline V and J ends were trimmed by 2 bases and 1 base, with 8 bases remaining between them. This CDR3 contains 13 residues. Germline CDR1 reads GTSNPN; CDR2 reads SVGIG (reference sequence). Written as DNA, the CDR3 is TGTGCCTGGAGTCCTTCAGGGAACACTGAAGCTTTCTTT. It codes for CAWSPSGNTEAFF.